The 30 T cell receptor beta chains below were found in one sample sequenced in a study of HIV-infected patients and healthy controls. All unsorted peripheral T cells were captured because whole blood was used without fractionation. cDNA was made from approximately 500 ng RNA using alpha and beta constant primers. Using multiplexing indices, alpha and beta chain libraries were generated apart by chain-specific third strand synthesis. One entry per CDR3 protein results from TCRdb running MiXCR on the 5' RACE reads. The sample carries 10,000 to 15,000 distinct CDR3 sequences, approximately 11% recorded once. Specimen: blood. Receptor source: an adult in good health.

By its share, this clonotype is medium-sized (0.01 to 0.1%). This chain links TRBV20-1 with TRBJ2-4; 8 bases match TRBD2. Germline V gives CDR1 DFQATT, CDR2 SNEGSKA (reference sequence). The CDR3 is made up of 15 amino acids. With 2 bases clipped from V and 9 bases from J, the junction kept 12 bases outside the gene matches. The CDR3 DNA sequence: TGCAGTGCTAGAAGGGGACGGGAGGGCCAGGGCATTCAGTACTTC. It translates to CSARRGREGQGIQYF.

This clonotype was recorded many times. The chain couples TRBV28 to TRBJ1-5, with TRBD1 identical over 10 bases. CDR1 and CDR2 from the germline V gene are MDHEN and SYDVKM. CDR3 size: 20 residues. After removal of 4 bases from V and 0 bases from J, the junction contained 15 bases not matched to a gene. CDR3 amino acids: CASSSGTGVRKRFSNQPQHF. The CDR3 DNA sequence: TGTGCCAGCAGTTCCGGGACAGGGGTCCGCAAGCGGTTTAGCAATCAGCCCCAGCATTTT.

The genes are TRBV30 and TRBJ2-1, with 12 bases matching TRBD2. Unmatched junction bases numbered 9, after V lost 6 bases and J lost 6 bases. CDR3 size: 15 residues. CDR1 and CDR2 (germline): GTSNPN, SVGIG (reference sequence). The CDR3 loop reads CACSRLAGVVNEQFF. The CDR3 DNA is TGTGCCTGTTCACGACTAGCGGGAGTGGTCAATGAGCAGTTCTTC.

This chain's CDR3 is CASSLEFFPNTEAFF. The CDR3, as DNA: TGTGCCAGCAGCTTGGAATTTTTTCCGAACACTGAAGCTTTCTTT. The chain joins TRBV5-5 to TRBJ1-1; no reliable D call. The germline V and J ends were trimmed by 0 bases and 1 base, with 10 bases remaining between them. CDR1 and CDR2 (germline): SGHKS, YYEKEE (reference sequence). There are 15 residues in the CDR3.

In this sample, this clonotype turned up many times. J is TRBJ1-1 and V is TRBV3-1, with 11 bases fitting TRBD1. Germline CDR1 and CDR2: LGHDT and YNNKEL (reference sequence). The CDR3 has 16 amino acids. The trim removed 1 base at V and 5 bases at J, leaving 6 bases unmatched. This chain's CDR3 is CASSQATGTGGTEAFF. The DNA of the CDR3 is TGTGCCAGCAGCCAAGCAACCGGGACAGGGGGAACTGAAGCTTTCTTT.

The chain has TRBV28 and TRBJ2-7, with TRBD1 matching 7 bases. The CDR3 is 14 residues long. The V gene's germline CDR1 is MDHEN and CDR2 SYDVKM. The ends lost 4 bases at V and 2 bases at J; junction bases unmatched: 5. In DNA form, the CDR3 reads TGTGCCAGCAGTTCCGGGACAGTTACCTACGAGCAGTACTTC. Translation: CASSSGTVTYEQYF.

This clonotype qualifies as medium-sized. The V and J genes are TRBV18 and TRBJ2-3; no clear D gene. Trimming shortened V by 2 bases and J by 4 bases, and 7 bases separated the two germline ends. The CDR3 loop spans 13 amino acids. The germline CDR1 and CDR2 sequences are KGHSH and LQKENI. The CDR3 DNA is TGTGCCAGCTCACCAACTGTAGCAGATACGCAGTATTTT. This sequence encodes CASSPTVADTQYF.

This chain uses TRBV27 with TRBJ1-2; no reliable D call. The CDR3 extends over 13 amino acids. V lost 5 bases and J 4 bases, leaving 11 bases between the germline ends. Germline CDR1 is MNHEY and CDR2 is SMNVEV (reference sequence). DNA for the CDR3: TGTGCCAGCAGTCAGCCTACTGGCTATGGCTACACCTTC. Protein product: CASSQPTGYGYTF.

The chain carries TRBV24-1 and TRBJ1-5, with a weak D call TRBD1 (5 bases). V was cut by 4 bases and J by 7 bases, with 13 bases left in between. The CDR3 covers 14 residues. Germline lookup yields CDR1 KGHDR and CDR2 SFDVKD. The CDR3 sequence is CATSDNIWGQPQHF. In DNA form, the CDR3 reads TGTGCCACCAGTGACAATATTTGGGGGCAGCCCCAGCATTTT.

CDR3 protein: CASSFVSPHTDTQYF. The CDR3 DNA is TGTGCCAGCAGCTTTGTAAGCCCCCACACAGATACGCAGTATTTT. The genes are TRBV7-2 and TRBJ2-3, with unresolved D. Trimming stripped 3 bases from V and 2 bases from J, with 12 bases between. Germline CDR1 is SGHTA and CDR2 is FQGNSA. This CDR3 is 15 amino acids long.

By proportion, this clonotype is medium-sized (0.01 to 0.1%). The rearrangement uses TRBV4-2 and TRBJ2-5; the D gene is possibly TRBD2 (5 bases). V gave up 0 bases and J gave up 5 bases, with 22 bases separating them. This CDR3 is built from 18 residues. Looked up from germline, CDR1 is LGHNA and CDR2 is YNFKEQ. The CDR3 DNA follows: TGTGCCAGCAGCCAAGAGGGAGATCGGGCCCCAGGCCGTGAGACCCAGTACTTC. Translating gives CASSQEGDRAPGRETQYF.

In its sample, this clonotype ranks as medium-sized (0.01 to 0.1%). The genes are TRBV20-1 and TRBJ2-5; 7 bases are shared with TRBD1. This CDR3 is 12 amino acids long. The V segment lost 6 bases and the J segment 6 bases; nucleotides outside the gene matches: 7. The germline CDR1 and CDR2 sequences are DFQATT and SNEGSKA (reference sequence). CDR3 residues: CSAHRGTKTQYF. The CDR3 coding sequence is TGCAGTGCCCACAGGGGAACAAAGACCCAGTACTTC.

The table lists this clonotype with many counts. The genes are TRBV12-3 or TRBV12-4 and TRBJ2-3; no definite D call. V was clipped by 2 bases and J by 1 base, with 4 bases between them. There are 13 residues in the CDR3. The CDR3 is CASSLIGTDTQYF. The CDR3 DNA is TGTGCCAGCAGTTTAATTGGCACAGATACGCAGTATTTT.

By share, this clonotype ranks as medium-sized. The chain employs TRBV6-5 and TRBJ2-5, with 12 bases identical to TRBD2. In germline, CDR1 is MNHEY, CDR2 SVGAGI. V lost 7 bases and J lost 4; bases outside the gene matches: 10. The CDR3 totals 16 residues. CDR3 DNA sequence: TGTGCCAGCACGCGGCTAGCGGGAGGGCCTGGAGAGACCCAGTACTTC. Amino acid sequence: CASTRLAGGPGETQYF.

This clonotype turned up a few times. The rearrangement joins TRBV20-1 to TRBJ2-3, with D possibly matching TRBD1 (5 bases). This CDR3 region has 13 residues. V gave up 0 bases and J gave up 5 bases, with 9 bases separating them. Germline-derived CDR1 and CDR2 are DFQATT and SNEGSKA (reference sequence). The CDR3 loop is CSARDAGQDTQYF. In DNA, the CDR3 is TGCAGTGCTAGAGACGCAGGGCAAGATACGCAGTATTTT.

This clonotype was found many times. The V gene is TRBV7-9, the J gene TRBJ2-1; D is undetermined. Germline V gene sequence: CDR1 SEHNR, CDR2 FQNEAQ (reference sequence). Trimming pared 2 bases from V and 3 bases from J, leaving 8 bases between. This CDR3 is 14 amino acids long. The CDR3 here is CASSLTTFYNEQFF. The CDR3 DNA sequence: TGTGCCAGCAGCTTAACTACTTTCTACAATGAGCAGTTCTTC.

In this sample, this clonotype turned up a few times. The chain employs TRBV6-4 and TRBJ2-3, with 8 bases fitting TRBD2. The length of the CDR3 is 16 residues. Germline lookup yields CDR1 MRHNA and CDR2 SNTAGT. After removal of 0 bases from V and 6 bases from J, the junction contained 8 bases not matched to a gene. The CDR3 protein is CASSDSSAGGMDTQYF. In nucleotides, the CDR3 is TGTGCCAGCAGTGACTCTTCCGCGGGAGGCATGGATACGCAGTATTTT.

This clonotype was detected ten times or more. This chain joins TRBV7-9 and TRBJ1-2, with TRBD1 matching over 8 bases. Germline assignment: CDR1 SEHNR and CDR2 FQNEAQ (reference sequence). J was trimmed by 4 bases and V by 4 bases; bases with no gene match: 2. The CDR3 is made up of 13 amino acids. This CDR3 is CASSYGTGYGYTF. CDR3 in DNA: TGTGCCAGCAGCTATGGGACAGGCTATGGCTACACCTTC.

This clonotype came up a few times. This chain joins TRBV18 and TRBJ2-5; D is uncertain. V was pared by 5 bases and J by 2 bases, with 6 bases between. Looked up from germline, CDR1 is KGHSH and CDR2 is LQKENI. There are 12 residues in the CDR3. CDR3 in amino acids: CASSTKQETQYF. Here the CDR3 DNA reads TGTGCCAGCTCAACTAAACAAGAGACCCAGTACTTC.

The V call is TRBV6-6, the J call TRBJ2-7; 14 positions agree with TRBD2. The V gene's germline CDR1 is MNHNY and CDR2 SVGAGI (reference sequence). The CDR3 spans 16 residues. Unmatched junction bases numbered 5, after V lost 2 bases and J lost 5 bases. Here the CDR3 reads CASSYGTSGRVDEQYF. CDR3 DNA: TGTGCCAGCAGTTACGGGACTAGCGGGAGAGTAGACGAGCAGTACTTC.

This clonotype is termed medium-sized. The chain employs TRBV27 and TRBJ2-7; D call uncertain. Germline CDR1 is MNHEY and CDR2 is SMNVEV (reference sequence). V was shortened by 4 bases and J by 6 bases, with 16 bases between the two germline ends. The CDR3 loop spans 14 amino acids. This CDR3 is CASSSLGPSGEQYF. CDR3 nucleotides: TGTGCCAGCAGTTCTCTAGGACCGTCGGGCGAGCAGTACTTC.

The table lists this clonotype with many counts. The rearrangement uses TRBV2 and TRBJ1-4; perhaps TRBD1 as D (5 bases). CDR1 is SNHLY, CDR2 FYNNEI, per germline. V shed 7 bases and J shed 8 bases, with 17 bases lying between them. The CDR3 contains 14 residues. The CDR3 region has the DNA TGTGCCAGCACCCGGGCTGGGGGATACGAAAAACTGTTTTTT. Protein: CASTRAGGYEKLFF.

This clonotype was counted at least ten times. The chain recombines TRBV15 with TRBJ2-1; 11 positions match TRBD2. The CDR3 runs 18 residues. Looked up from germline, CDR1 is LNHNV and CDR2 is YYDKDF (reference sequence). V shed 6 bases and J 4 bases; nucleotides not matched to a gene: 14. The CDR3 loop is CATSNPSGLAVEYNEQFF. The CDR3 DNA is TGTGCCACCAGTAATCCCTCGGGACTAGCGGTAGAATACAATGAGCAGTTCTTC.

This clonotype was recorded at least ten times. CDR3: CASSQDVGPEQYF. CDR3 in DNA: TGCGCCAGCAGCCAAGATGTTGGGCCCGAGCAGTACTTC. The chain joins TRBV4-1 to TRBJ2-7; D uncertain. Trimming left V 0 bases short and J 6 bases short, with 9 bases between. The CDR3 is 13 residues long. Germline loops: CDR1 MGHRA, CDR2 YSYEKL.

This clonotype has ten or more counts. V usage is TRBV27 and J usage is TRBJ2-7; the match to TRBD2 covers 8 bases. Germline CDR1 MNHEY, CDR2 SMNVEV (reference sequence). CDR3 size: 15 residues. With V trimmed by 2 bases and J by 2 bases, 5 bases remained unmatched. CDR3 sequence (DNA): TGTGCCAGCAGTTTACTGGCTAGCGGGCCCTACGAGCAGTACTTC. Encoded protein: CASSLLASGPYEQYF.

This clonotype is medium-sized. The chain links TRBV29-1 to TRBJ2-3; TRBD1 aligns across 10 bases. Germline CDR1 SQVTM, CDR2 ANQGSEA. This CDR3 has 17 residues. With V trimmed by 7 bases and J by 0 bases, 13 bases remained unmatched. CDR3 bases: TGCAGCGCGAAGACAGGGGGCCAATGGACTAGCACAGATACGCAGTATTTT. Protein sequence: CSAKTGGQWTSTDTQYF.

The sample holds many counts of this clonotype. This sequence joins TRBV6-5 and TRBJ2-1; 8 nucleotides match TRBD2. This CDR3 contains 15 residues. The junction had 9 bases not matched to a gene; V was cut back by 2 bases and J by 9 bases. CDR1 and CDR2 (germline): MNHEY, SVGAGI. CDR3 coding DNA: TGTGCCAGCAGTTACGACCTAGCGGGTACCTCTGAGCAGTTCTTC. Its protein is CASSYDLAGTSEQFF.

This clonotype was seen at least ten times. The rearrangement links TRBV29-1 to TRBJ1-1; no clear D. Germline V gene data show CDR1 as SQVTM and CDR2 as ANQGSEA. V was trimmed by 2 bases and J by 2 bases, leaving 12 bases between them. The CDR3 runs to 14 residues. The CDR3 DNA follows: TGCAGCGTTGAACGGGTTCTGGCTAACACTGAAGCTTTCTTT. It codes for CSVERVLANTEAFF.

Concerning this clonotype itself: A single base separates this from a much larger clone, so it may be a read error. This chain joins TRBV7-2 and TRBJ2-1; D may be TRBD2 (6 bases). Germline V lookup: CDR1 SGHTA, CDR2 FQGNSA. The CDR3 totals 13 residues. CDR3 in DNA: TGTGCCATCAGCTTTCCAGGGAGGAATGAGCAGTTCTTC. Translated: CAISFPGRNEQFF.

Worth noting for this clonotype: A much bigger clone sits one base away, suggesting this may be a read error. This sequence joins TRBV6-5 and TRBJ2-3; no clear D gene. The CDR3 is made up of 14 amino acids. The V and J ends lost 6 bases and 6 bases respectively, with 16 bases between them. From germline, CDR1 is MNHEY and CDR2 SVGAGI. The CDR3 loop is CASRTDGMADTQYF. The CDR3 coding sequence is TGTGCCAGCAGGACCGATGGGATGGCCGATACGCAGTATTTT.